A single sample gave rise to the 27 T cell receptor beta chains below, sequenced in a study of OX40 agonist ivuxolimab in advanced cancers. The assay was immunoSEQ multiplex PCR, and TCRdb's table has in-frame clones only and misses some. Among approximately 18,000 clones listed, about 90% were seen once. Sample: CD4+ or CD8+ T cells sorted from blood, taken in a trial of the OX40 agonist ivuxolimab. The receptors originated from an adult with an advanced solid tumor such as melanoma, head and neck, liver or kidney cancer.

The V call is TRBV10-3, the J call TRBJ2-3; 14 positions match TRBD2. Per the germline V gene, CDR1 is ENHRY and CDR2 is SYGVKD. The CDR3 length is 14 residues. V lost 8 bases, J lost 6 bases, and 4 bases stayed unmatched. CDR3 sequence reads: CAIGTSGSRDTQYF. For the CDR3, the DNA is TGTGCCATCGGGACTAGCGGGAGTAGGGATACGCAGTATTTT.

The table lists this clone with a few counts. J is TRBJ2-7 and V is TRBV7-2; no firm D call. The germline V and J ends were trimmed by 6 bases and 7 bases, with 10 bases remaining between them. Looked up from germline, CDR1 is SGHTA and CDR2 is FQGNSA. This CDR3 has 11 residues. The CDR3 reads CASRSGWEQYF. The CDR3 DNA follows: TGTGCCAGCAGGTCCGGGTGGGAGCAGTACTTC.

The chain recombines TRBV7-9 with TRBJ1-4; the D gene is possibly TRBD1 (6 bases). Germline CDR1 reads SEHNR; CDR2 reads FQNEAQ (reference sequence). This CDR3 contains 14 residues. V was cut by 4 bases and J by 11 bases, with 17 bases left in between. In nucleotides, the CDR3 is TGTGCCAGCAGCTCTAATAGCGGACAGACCAAACTGTTTTTT. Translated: CASSSNSGQTKLFF.

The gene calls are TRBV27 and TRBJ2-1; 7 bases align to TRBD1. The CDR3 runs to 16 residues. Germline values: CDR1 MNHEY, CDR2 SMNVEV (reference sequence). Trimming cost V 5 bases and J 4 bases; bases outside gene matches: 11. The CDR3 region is CASSRRLGTAYNEQFF. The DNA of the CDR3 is TGTGCCAGCAGTCGGAGACTCGGGACAGCATACAATGAGCAGTTCTTC.

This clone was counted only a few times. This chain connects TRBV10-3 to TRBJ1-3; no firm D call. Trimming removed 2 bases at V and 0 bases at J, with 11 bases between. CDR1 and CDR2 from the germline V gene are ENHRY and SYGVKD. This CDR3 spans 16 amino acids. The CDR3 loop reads CAISERPLSSGNTIYF. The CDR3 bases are TGTGCCATCAGTGAGAGGCCTCTGAGCTCTGGAAACACCATATATTTT.

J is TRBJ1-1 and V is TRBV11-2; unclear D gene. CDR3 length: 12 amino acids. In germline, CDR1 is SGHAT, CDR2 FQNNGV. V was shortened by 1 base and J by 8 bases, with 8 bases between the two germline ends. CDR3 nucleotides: TGTGCCAGCAGCTTAGCCCGACAAGAAGCTTTCTTT. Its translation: CASSLARQEAFF.

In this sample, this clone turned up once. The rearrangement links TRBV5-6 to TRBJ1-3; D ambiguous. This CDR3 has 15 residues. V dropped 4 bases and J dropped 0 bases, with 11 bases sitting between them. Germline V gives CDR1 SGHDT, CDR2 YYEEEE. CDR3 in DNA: TGTGCCAGCAGCAGCGCAGGAGTCTCTGGAAACACCATATATTTT. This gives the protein CASSSAGVSGNTIYF.

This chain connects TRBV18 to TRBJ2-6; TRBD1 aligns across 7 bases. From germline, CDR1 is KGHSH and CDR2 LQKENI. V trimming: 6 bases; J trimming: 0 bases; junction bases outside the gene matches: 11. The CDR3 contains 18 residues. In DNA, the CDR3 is TGTGCCAGCTCCCGCAACAGGGGAATTGGCTCTGGGGCCAACGTCCTGACTTTC. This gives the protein CASSRNRGIGSGANVLTF.

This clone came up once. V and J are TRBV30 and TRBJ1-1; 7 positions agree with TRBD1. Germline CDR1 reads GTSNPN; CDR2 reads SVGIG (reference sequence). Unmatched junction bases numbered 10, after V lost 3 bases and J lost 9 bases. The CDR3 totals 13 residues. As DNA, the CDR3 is TGTGCCTGGAGCGCAGGGACAGCCTGGCAAGCTTTCTTT. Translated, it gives CAWSAGTAWQAFF.

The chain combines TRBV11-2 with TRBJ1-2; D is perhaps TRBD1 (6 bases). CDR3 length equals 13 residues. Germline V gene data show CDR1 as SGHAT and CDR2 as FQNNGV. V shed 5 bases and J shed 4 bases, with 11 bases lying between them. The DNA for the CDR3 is TGTGCCAGCAGCCGCGACAGGACCTATGGCTACACCTTC. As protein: CASSRDRTYGYTF.

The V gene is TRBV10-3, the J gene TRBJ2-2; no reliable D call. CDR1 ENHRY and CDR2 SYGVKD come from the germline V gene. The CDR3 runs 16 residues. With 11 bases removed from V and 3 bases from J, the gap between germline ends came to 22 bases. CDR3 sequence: CAAKALSSRDTGELFF. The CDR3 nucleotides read TGTGCCGCTAAAGCCCTCAGCTCTAGGGACACCGGGGAGCTGTTTTTT.

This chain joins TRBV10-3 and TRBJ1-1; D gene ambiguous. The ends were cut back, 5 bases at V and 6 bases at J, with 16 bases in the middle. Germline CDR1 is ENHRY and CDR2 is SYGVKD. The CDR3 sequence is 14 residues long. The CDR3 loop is CAISNTWTGSEAFF. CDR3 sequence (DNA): TGTGCCATCAGTAACACCTGGACGGGTTCTGAAGCTTTCTTT.

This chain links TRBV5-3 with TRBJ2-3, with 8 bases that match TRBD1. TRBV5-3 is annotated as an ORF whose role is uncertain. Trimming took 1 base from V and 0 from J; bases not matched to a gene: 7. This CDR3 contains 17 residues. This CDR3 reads CARSLFVWTGSTDTQYF. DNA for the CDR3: TGTGCCAGAAGCTTGTTCGTCTGGACAGGGAGCACAGATACGCAGTATTTT.

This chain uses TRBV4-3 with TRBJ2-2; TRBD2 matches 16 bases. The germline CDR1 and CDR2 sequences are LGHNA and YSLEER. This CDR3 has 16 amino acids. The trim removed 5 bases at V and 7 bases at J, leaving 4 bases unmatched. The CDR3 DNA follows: TGCGCCAGCAGCGGGACTAGCGGGGGGGCCTTCGGGGAGCTGTTTTTT. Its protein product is CASSGTSGGAFGELFF.

The CDR3, as DNA: TGCGCCAGCAGCTTGGTTTCAGGGGGAGTGAACACTGAAGCTTTCTTT. This codes for CASSLVSGGVNTEAFF. V is TRBV5-1 and J is TRBJ1-1, with 7 bases that match TRBD1. The germline V gene encodes CDR1 SGHRS and CDR2 YFSETQ. The J segment lost 0 bases and the V segment lost 0 bases, leaving 5 bases of the junction unmatched. The length of the CDR3 is 16 residues. The complete variable domain, with remaining parts taken from reference TRBV5-1 and TRBJ1-1, reads KAGVTQTPRYLIKTRGQQVTLSCSPISGHRSVSWYQQTPGQGLQFLFEYFSETQRNKGNFPGRFSGRQFSNSRSEMNVSTLELGDSALYLCASSLVSGGVNTEAFFGQGTRLTVV.

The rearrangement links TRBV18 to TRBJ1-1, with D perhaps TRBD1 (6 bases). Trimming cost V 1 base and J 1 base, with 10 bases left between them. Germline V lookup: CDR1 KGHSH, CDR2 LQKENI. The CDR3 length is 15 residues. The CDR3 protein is CASSPQGDRNTEAFF. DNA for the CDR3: TGTGCCAGCTCACCACAGGGGGACCGGAACACTGAAGCTTTCTTT.

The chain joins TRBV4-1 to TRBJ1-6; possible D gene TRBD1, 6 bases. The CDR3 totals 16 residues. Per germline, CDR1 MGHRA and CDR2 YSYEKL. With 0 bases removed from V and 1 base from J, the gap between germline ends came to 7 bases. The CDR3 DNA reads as TGCGCCAGCAGCCAAGATACAGGGTCCTATAATTCACCCCTCCACTTT. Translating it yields CASSQDTGSYNSPLHF.

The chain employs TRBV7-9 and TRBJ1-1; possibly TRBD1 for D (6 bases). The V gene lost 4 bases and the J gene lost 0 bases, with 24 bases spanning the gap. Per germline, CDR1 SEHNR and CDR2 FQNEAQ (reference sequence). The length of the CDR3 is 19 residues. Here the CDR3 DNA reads TGTGCCAGCAGCTCTCAATTCCCGGACAGATCGATAATGAACACTGAAGCTTTCTTT. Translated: CASSSQFPDRSIMNTEAFF.

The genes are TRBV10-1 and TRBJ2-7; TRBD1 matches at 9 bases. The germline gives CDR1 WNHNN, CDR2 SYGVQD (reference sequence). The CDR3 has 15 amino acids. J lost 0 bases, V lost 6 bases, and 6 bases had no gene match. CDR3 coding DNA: TGCGCCAGCAGCAAGGACAGGGGTAGCTCCTACGAGCAGTACTTC. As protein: CASSKDRGSSYEQYF.

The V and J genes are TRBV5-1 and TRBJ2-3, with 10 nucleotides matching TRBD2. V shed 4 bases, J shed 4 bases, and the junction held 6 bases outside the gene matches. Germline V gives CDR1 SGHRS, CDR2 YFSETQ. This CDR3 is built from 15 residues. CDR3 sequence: CASSATGTSADTQYF. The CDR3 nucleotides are TGCGCCAGCAGCGCCACCGGGACTAGCGCAGATACGCAGTATTTT.

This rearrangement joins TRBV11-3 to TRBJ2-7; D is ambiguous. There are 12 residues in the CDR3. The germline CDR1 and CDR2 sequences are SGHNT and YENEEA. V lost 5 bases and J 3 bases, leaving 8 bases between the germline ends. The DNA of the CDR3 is TGTGCCAGCAGCCCAACGGGCTACGAGCAGTACTTC. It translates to CASSPTGYEQYF.

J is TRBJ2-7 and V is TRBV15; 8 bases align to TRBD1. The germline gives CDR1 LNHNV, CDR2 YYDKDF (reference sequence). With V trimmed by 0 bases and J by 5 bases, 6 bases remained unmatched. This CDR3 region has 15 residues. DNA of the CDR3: TGTGCCACCAGCAGAGACCGGACAGGGTTCGACGAGCAGTACTTC. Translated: CATSRDRTGFDEQYF. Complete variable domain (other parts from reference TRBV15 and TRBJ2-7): DAMVIQNPRYQVTQFGKPVTLSCSQTLNHNVMYWYQQKSSQAPKLLFHYYDKDFNNEADTPDNFQSRRPNTSFCFLDIRSPGLGDTAMYLCATSRDRTGFDEQYFGPGTRLTVT.

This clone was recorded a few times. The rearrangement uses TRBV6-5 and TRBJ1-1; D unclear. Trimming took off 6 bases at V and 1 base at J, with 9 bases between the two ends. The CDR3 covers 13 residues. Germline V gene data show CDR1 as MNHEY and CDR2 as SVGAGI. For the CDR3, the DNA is TGTGCCAGCAGATCCACCAGGAACACTGAAGCTTTCTTT. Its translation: CASRSTRNTEAFF.

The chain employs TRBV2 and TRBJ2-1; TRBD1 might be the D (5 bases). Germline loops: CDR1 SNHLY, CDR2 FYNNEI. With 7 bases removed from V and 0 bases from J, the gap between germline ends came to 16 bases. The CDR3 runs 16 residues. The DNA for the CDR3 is TGTGCCAGCACCGAAGGACACCTGAGCTCCTACAATGAGCAGTTCTTC. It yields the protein CASTEGHLSSYNEQFF.

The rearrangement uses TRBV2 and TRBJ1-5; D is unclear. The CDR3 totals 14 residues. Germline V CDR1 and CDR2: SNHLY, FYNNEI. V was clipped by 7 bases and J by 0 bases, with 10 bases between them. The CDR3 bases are TGTGCCAGCACCGGGCCATTTAGCAATCAGCCCCAGCATTTT. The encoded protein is CASTGPFSNQPQHF.

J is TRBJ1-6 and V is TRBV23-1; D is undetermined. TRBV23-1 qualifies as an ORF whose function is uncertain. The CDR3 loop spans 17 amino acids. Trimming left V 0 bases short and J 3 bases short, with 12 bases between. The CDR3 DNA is TGCGCCAGCAGTCAATCGGATAGGGCCCACTATAATTCACCCCTCCACTTT. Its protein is CASSQSDRAHYNSPLHF.

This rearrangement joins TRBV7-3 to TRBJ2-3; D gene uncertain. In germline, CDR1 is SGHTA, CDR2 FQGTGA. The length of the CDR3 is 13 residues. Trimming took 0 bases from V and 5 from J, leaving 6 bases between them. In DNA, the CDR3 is TGTGCCAGCAGCTTAACGAGGAGAGATACGCAGTATTTT. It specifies CASSLTRRDTQYF.